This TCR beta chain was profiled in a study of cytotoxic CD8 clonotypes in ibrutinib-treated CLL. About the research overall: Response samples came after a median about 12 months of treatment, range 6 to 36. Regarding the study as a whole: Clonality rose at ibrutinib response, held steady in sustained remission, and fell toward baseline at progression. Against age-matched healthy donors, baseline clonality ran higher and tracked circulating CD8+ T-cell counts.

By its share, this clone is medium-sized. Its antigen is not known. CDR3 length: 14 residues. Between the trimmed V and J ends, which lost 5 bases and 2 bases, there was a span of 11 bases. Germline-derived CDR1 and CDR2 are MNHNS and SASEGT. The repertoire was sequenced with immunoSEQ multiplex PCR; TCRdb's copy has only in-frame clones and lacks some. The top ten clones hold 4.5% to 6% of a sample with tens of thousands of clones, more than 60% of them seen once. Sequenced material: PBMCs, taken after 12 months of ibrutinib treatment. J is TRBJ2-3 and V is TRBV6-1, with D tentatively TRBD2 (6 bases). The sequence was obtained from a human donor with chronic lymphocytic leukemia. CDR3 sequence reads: CASSPGLHTDTQYF. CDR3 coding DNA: TGTGCCAGCAGTCCGGGACTTCACACAGATACGCAGTATTTT.